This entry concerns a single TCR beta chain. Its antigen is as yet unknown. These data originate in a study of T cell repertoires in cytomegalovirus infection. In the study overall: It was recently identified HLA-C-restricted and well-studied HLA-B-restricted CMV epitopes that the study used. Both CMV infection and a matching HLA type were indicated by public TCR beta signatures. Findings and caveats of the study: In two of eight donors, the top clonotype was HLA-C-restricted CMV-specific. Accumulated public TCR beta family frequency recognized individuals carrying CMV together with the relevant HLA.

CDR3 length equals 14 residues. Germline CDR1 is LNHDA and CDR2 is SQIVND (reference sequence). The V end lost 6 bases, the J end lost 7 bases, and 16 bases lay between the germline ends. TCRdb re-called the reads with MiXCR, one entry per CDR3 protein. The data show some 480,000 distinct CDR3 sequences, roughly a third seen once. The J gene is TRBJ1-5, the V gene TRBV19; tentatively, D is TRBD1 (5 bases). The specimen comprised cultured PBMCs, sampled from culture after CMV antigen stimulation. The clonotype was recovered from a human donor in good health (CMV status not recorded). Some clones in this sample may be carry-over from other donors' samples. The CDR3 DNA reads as TGTGCCAGTAGCAAACAGCGTAGGGGACAGCCCCAGCATTTT. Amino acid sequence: CASSKQRRGQPQHF.